This T cell receptor (beta chain) was recovered during a study of blood T cells in healthy people across ages. With a J-beta primer mix and a sample-barcoded 5' primer, a second PCR ran about 7 to 11 cycles. TCRdb called the 5' RACE reads again in MiXCR, with one record for every CDR3 protein. The data show about 650,000 distinct CDR3 sequences, approximately 30% seen once. From germline, CDR1 is GTSNPN and CDR2 SVGIG (reference sequence). This CDR3 is built from 14 residues. V lost 2 bases and J lost 1, with 8 bases in between. This clonotype was seen only a few times. Healthy Caucasian individuals from Russia aged roughly 6 to 90 served as donors.

The sequenced material came from blood. The sequence was collected from a woman over 75 in good health. This rearrangement joins TRBV30 to TRBJ1-4; TRBD1 is a possible D gene (5 bases). The chain's CDR3 is CAWSIGGTNEKLFF. The CDR3 region has the DNA TGTGCCTGGAGTATCGGGGGAACTAATGAAAAACTGTTTTTT.